The 26 T cell receptor beta chains reported below all come from one sample, sequenced in a study of post-analysis software for immune sequencing data. Findings of the study overall: Relative to controls, patients had a handful of TRBV segments at higher frequency, with TRBV5-6, TRBV5-1 and TRBV20-1 among these.

Unique molecular identifiers were built into the TCR beta cDNA libraries. From the PCR reads, TCRdb called clonotypes with MiXCR, one entry per CDR3 protein. The sample holds about 820,000 distinct CDR3 sequences, roughly half seen once. Their target antigens are unknown. Sequenced input: blood. The receptors were gathered from a girl aged 10-17 years with multiple sclerosis.

This clonotype has only a few counts. The CDR3 DNA follows: TGTGCCAGCAGCTTAGCGCGCAGGTGGTCGGACTACGAGCAGTACTTC. It encodes CASSLARRWSDYEQYF. The chain carries TRBV7-2 and TRBJ2-7, with D unresolved. Deletions cut 0 bases from V and 3 bases from J, with 15 bases between. Germline values: CDR1 SGHTA, CDR2 FQGNSA. The CDR3 extends over 16 amino acids.

This chain connects TRBV4-2 to TRBJ1-2; D is undetermined. Trimming pared 0 bases from V and 1 base from J, leaving 6 bases between. CDR3 size: 14 residues. Germline values: CDR1 LGHNA, CDR2 YNFKEQ. CDR3 residues: CASSQDNSNYGYTF. The CDR3 region has the DNA TGTGCCAGCAGCCAAGATAACAGTAACTATGGCTACACCTTC.

The gene calls are TRBV4-2 and TRBJ2-1; 12 bases are a match to TRBD2. Trimming at V came to 0 bases and at J to 9 bases, leaving 6 bases not matched to a gene. CDR1 LGHNA and CDR2 YNFKEQ come from the germline V gene. The CDR3 is made up of 16 amino acids. The CDR3 nucleotides read TGTGCCAGCAGCCAAGAGACCGGGACTAGCGGGCTTGAGCAGTTCTTC. Protein product: CASSQETGTSGLEQFF.

This chain uses TRBV29-1 with TRBJ2-7; D possibly corresponds to TRBD2 (6 bases). Looked up from germline, CDR1 is SQVTM and CDR2 is ANQGSEA. The CDR3 contains 15 residues. V lost 8 bases and J lost 2, with 22 bases in between. CDR3 bases: TGCAGCCGCAACGCGGGGCGTCTAGATACCTACGAGCAGTACTTC. It codes for CSRNAGRLDTYEQYF.

The chain is built from TRBV4-1 and TRBJ1-2; D is perhaps TRBD1 (5 bases). CDR1 is MGHRA, CDR2 YSYEKL, per germline. The CDR3 is 16 amino acids. With 1 base removed from V and 3 bases from J, the gap between germline ends came to 15 bases. This chain's CDR3 is CASSQARGGRDYGYTF. The CDR3 nucleotides are TGCGCCAGCAGCCAAGCCCGTGGGGGGAGAGACTATGGCTACACCTTC.

The chain has TRBV20-1 and TRBJ2-3; weak D call: TRBD2 (7 bases). The V end lost 6 bases, the J end lost 2 bases, and 12 bases lay between the germline ends. CDR1 and CDR2 from the germline V gene are DFQATT and SNEGSKA (reference sequence). This CDR3 region has 13 residues. The CDR3 nucleotides read TGCAGTGCCCTGGGGGGGCTCACAGATACGCAGTATTTT. Translation gives CSALGGLTDTQYF.

This clonotype showed up just a few times. The chain couples TRBV4-2 to TRBJ1-1; D unresolved. CDR1 LGHNA and CDR2 YNFKEQ come from the germline V gene. The CDR3 consists of 15 residues. The ends were cut back, 4 bases at V and 4 bases at J, with 16 bases in the middle. The CDR3 nucleotides read TGTGCCAGCAGCCCAACCCGAGGGATGGTCACTGAAGCTTTCTTT. Translated: CASSPTRGMVTEAFF.

V and J are TRBV5-1 and TRBJ2-7; perhaps TRBD1 as D (5 bases). The germline V gene has CDR1 SGHRS and CDR2 YFSETQ. Trimming pared 4 bases from V and 7 bases from J, leaving 15 bases between. The CDR3 sequence is 13 residues long. CDR3 protein: CASSPVGLKEQYF. As DNA, the CDR3 is TGCGCCAGCAGCCCGGTGGGGCTCAAGGAGCAGTACTTC.

This clonotype was observed many times. This chain uses TRBV29-1 with TRBJ2-1; D is uncertain. Looked up from germline, CDR1 is SQVTM and CDR2 is ANQGSEA. V lost 6 bases and J lost 0, with 9 bases in between. The CDR3 consists of 13 residues. In nucleotides, the CDR3 is TGCAGCGTAGCGTCGAGCTCCTACAATGAGCAGTTCTTC. It encodes CSVASSSYNEQFF.

The gene calls are TRBV7-3 and TRBJ1-2; D is undetermined. The germline V and J ends were trimmed by 1 base and 6 bases, with 9 bases remaining between them. The CDR3 covers 13 residues. CDR1 and CDR2 (germline): SGHTA, FQGTGA. This CDR3 reads CASSLSVGNGYTF. The CDR3 DNA reads TGTGCCAGCAGCTTAAGTGTAGGAAATGGCTACACCTTC.

This clonotype was seen a few times. This chain links TRBV29-1 with TRBJ2-7, with D possibly being TRBD1 (5 bases). The CDR3 has 14 amino acids. Trimming left V 1 base short and J 2 bases short, with 12 bases between. Per germline, CDR1 SQVTM and CDR2 ANQGSEA. Written as DNA, the CDR3 is TGCAGCGTTGAAGGTTCAAGGGGAACCTACGAGCAGTACTTC. Protein product: CSVEGSRGTYEQYF.

In this sample, this clonotype turned up a few times. This chain uses TRBV29-1 with TRBJ2-4; either TRBD1 or TRBD2 may supply D (6 bases each). The CDR3 extends over 17 amino acids. V gave up 0 bases and J gave up 4 bases, with 19 bases separating them. Germline V gene data show CDR1 as SQVTM and CDR2 as ANQGSEA. CDR3 nucleotides: TGCAGCGTTGAAGAATTTGGGGCGGCGGGGACAAAAAACATTCAGTACTTC. This encodes CSVEEFGAAGTKNIQYF.

The sample holds a few counts of this clonotype. The chain has TRBV7-2 and TRBJ2-7, with 9 bases that match TRBD2. V lost 3 bases to trimming and J lost 1 base; unmatched junction nucleotides: 13. In germline, CDR1 is SGHTA, CDR2 FQGNSA. This CDR3 has 18 amino acids. This CDR3 reads CASSFTLAGRTHSYEQYF. The CDR3 nucleotides read TGTGCCAGCAGCTTCACCCTAGCGGGGAGGACCCATTCCTACGAGCAGTACTTC.

V usage is TRBV14 and J usage is TRBJ2-1; 11 bases map to TRBD1. The V and J ends lost 4 bases and 8 bases, in that order; junction bases with no gene match: 13. Germline CDR1 reads SGHDN; CDR2 reads FVKESK. The CDR3 loop spans 17 amino acids. The CDR3 reads CASSRPRRDRGSDEQFF. The DNA for the CDR3 is TGTGCCAGCAGCCGTCCACGGCGGGACAGGGGGTCTGATGAGCAGTTCTTC.

The chain couples TRBV20-1 to TRBJ2-7; no firm D call. In germline, CDR1 is DFQATT, CDR2 SNEGSKA (reference sequence). The CDR3 totals 16 residues. The V gene lost 0 bases and the J gene lost 2 bases, with 17 bases spanning the gap. Here the CDR3 DNA reads TGCAGTGCTAGAGATCGGTACAGACAATTAACCTACGAGCAGTACTTC. It yields the protein CSARDRYRQLTYEQYF.

This clonotype was picked up a small number of times. The V gene is TRBV5-1, the J gene TRBJ2-3, with D maybe TRBD2 (5 bases). CDR3 length equals 14 residues. CDR1 and CDR2 (germline): SGHRS, YFSETQ. V lost 4 bases to trimming and J lost 2 bases, with 11 bases between them. The CDR3: CASSLALLTDTQYF. The CDR3 DNA is TGCGCCAGCAGCCTAGCCCTACTCACAGATACGCAGTATTTT.

This chain links TRBV29-1 with TRBJ1-5, with TRBD1 as a possible D gene (5 bases). Germline V lookup: CDR1 SQVTM, CDR2 ANQGSEA. V lost 6 bases, J lost 2 bases, and 20 bases lay in between. CDR3 size: 16 residues. The CDR3 loop is CSVKGTGSSGNQPQHF. The CDR3 coding sequence is TGCAGCGTCAAAGGTACAGGTTCGTCCGGCAATCAGCCCCAGCATTTT.

This clonotype appeared a few times. The chain carries TRBV5-1 and TRBJ1-2, with a weak D call TRBD1 (6 bases). The CDR3 has 15 amino acids. Germline V gives CDR1 SGHRS, CDR2 YFSETQ. V lost 2 bases and J 2 bases, leaving 13 bases between the germline ends. The chain's CDR3 is CASSLTTGQNYGYTF. DNA of the CDR3: TGCGCCAGCAGCTTAACTACAGGGCAGAACTATGGCTACACCTTC.

V usage is TRBV7-3 and J usage is TRBJ2-5; the D gene is possibly TRBD2 (5 bases). Germline-derived CDR1 and CDR2 are SGHTA and FQGTGA. This CDR3 spans 13 amino acids. The V gene lost 5 bases and the J gene lost 3 bases, with 10 bases spanning the gap. CDR3 DNA sequence: TGTGCCAGCAGCCGCGGACTGGAAGAGACCCAGTACTTC. This codes for CASSRGLEETQYF. The full variable domain, in which reference TRBV7-3 and TRBJ2-5 provide the parts outside the CDR3, is GAGVSQTPSNKVTEKGKYVELRCDPISGHTALYWYRQSLGQGPEFLIYFQGTGAADDSGLPNDRFFAVRPEGSVSTLKIQRTERGDSAVYLCASSRGLEETQYFGPGTRLLVL.

V usage is TRBV5-6 and J usage is TRBJ2-3; the match to TRBD1 covers 10 bases. Germline V lookup: CDR1 SGHDT, CDR2 YYEEEE. Germline trimming cut 6 bases from V and 0 bases from J; bases unmatched to any gene: 13. CDR3 length: 18 amino acids. DNA for the CDR3: TGTGCCAGCACGTCACGATGGGACAGGGGCCCAAGCACAGATACGCAGTATTTT. This encodes CASTSRWDRGPSTDTQYF.

The chain links TRBV6-5 to TRBJ2-5; D is possibly TRBD2 (6 bases). Looked up from germline, CDR1 is MNHEY and CDR2 is SVGAGI. This CDR3 region has 14 residues. Trimming pared 7 bases from V and 7 bases from J, leaving 19 bases between. CDR3 nucleotide sequence: TGTGCCAGCAAACGGCAGGGCGGGATCGGGACCCAGTACTTC. Translated: CASKRQGGIGTQYF.

This clonotype appeared a single time. Compared with germline, one end of the junction differs, possibly owing to a read error. The rearrangement uses TRBV29-1 and TRBJ1-5, with TRBD1 matching over 9 bases. Per the germline V gene, CDR1 is SQVTM and CDR2 is ANQGSEA. The CDR3 extends over 15 amino acids. CDR3 bases: TGCAGCGTGGCACAGGGGGCGGGAAGCAATCGGCCCCAGCATTTT. Amino acids: CSVAQGAGSNRPQHF.

The chain couples TRBV25-1 to TRBJ2-1; no reliable D call. Deletions cut 0 bases from V and 3 bases from J, with 6 bases between. CDR3 length: 14 amino acids. The germline CDR1 and CDR2 sequences are MGHDK and SYGVNS. CDR3 sequence reads: CASSEYVNYNEQFF. The CDR3 coding sequence is TGTGCCAGCAGTGAATATGTGAACTACAATGAGCAGTTCTTC.

This clonotype was detected a few times. The genes are TRBV3-1 and TRBJ2-5, with unresolved D. Germline V gene lookup returns CDR1 LGHDT and CDR2 YNNKEL (reference sequence). V lost 3 bases and J 2 bases, leaving 10 bases between the germline ends. The length of the CDR3 is 14 residues. In nucleotides, the CDR3 is TGTGCCAGCAGCCACGGGCCGAATCAAGAGACCCAGTACTTC. This codes for CASSHGPNQETQYF.

The V and J genes are TRBV20-1 and TRBJ2-7; 7 positions agree with TRBD2. Germline CDR1 DFQATT, CDR2 SNEGSKA (reference sequence). The CDR3 is made up of 16 amino acids. V lost 3 bases to trimming and J lost 0 bases; unmatched junction nucleotides: 11. In DNA, the CDR3 is TGCAGTGCTAGGGGGGGGAAGGGAATCGGCTCCTACGAGCAGTACTTC. Its protein is CSARGGKGIGSYEQYF.

The table lists this clonotype with a count of one. The chain links TRBV20-1 to TRBJ2-1, with D unclear. Germline V gene lookup returns CDR1 DFQATT and CDR2 SNEGSKA (reference sequence). The CDR3 totals 18 residues. V lost 1 base and J lost 6, with 25 bases in between. CDR3 DNA: TGCAGTGCTAGAGGCCCCCCCTCCAGTGGGCGGTATGGCAATGAGCAGTTCTTC. Protein: CSARGPPSSGRYGNEQFF.